These T cell receptor beta chains were read from a single sample in a study of blood T cell repertoires in COVID-19. Produced via immunoSEQ multiplex PCR; TCRdb's table is partial and in-frame only. The data show 150,000 to 200,000 clones, around 89% seen once. The sequenced material came from peripheral blood. The receptor source for this set is a young man who had recovered from COVID-19. Each CDR3 is given with its conserved first and last residue. A D gene is named only where the DNA matches it firmly. Some rows mark clone size as missing; the rest say once, few, many or name a class of expanded clone.

D,size,J,V,DNA,CDR3
.,.,TRBJ2-6,TRBV10-3,TGTGCCATATCAGTGGAGGGGAGCCCTGGGGCCAACGTCCTGACTTTC,CAISVEGSPGANVLTF
.,once,TRBJ1-4,TRBV19,TGTGCCAGTAGTCCCTCCGAGGGCGGTAATGAAAAACTGTTTTTT,CASSPSEGGNEKLFF
.,.,TRBJ1-1,TRBV5-1,TGCGCCAGCAGCATATCCCCGTCGAACACTGAAGCTTTCTTT,CASSISPSNTEAFF
.,.,TRBJ2-7,TRBV2,TGTGCCAGCAAAGCAGGGATCTCATACGAGCAGTACTTC,CASKAGISYEQYF
.,.,TRBJ1-1,TRBV27,TGTGCCAGCAGGGAATCCCAGGGGAACACTGAAGCTTTCTTT,CASRESQGNTEAFF
.,.,TRBJ2-1,TRBV6-6,TGTGCCAGCAGTTTTCTCTACAATGAGCAGTTCTTC,CASSFLYNEQFF
.,.,TRBJ1-2,TRBV9,TGTGCCAGCACCCTCCTGGGGGGGACTTCAGCTAACTATGGCTACACCTTC,CASTLLGGTSANYGYTF
.,.,TRBJ1-5,TRBV2,TGTGCCAGCAGTGACGAGGGGACATTTAATCAGCCCCAGCATTTT,CASSDEGTFNQPQHF
TRBD2,.,TRBJ2-7,TRBV20-1,TGCAGTGCTAGTGAACCCGGGACTAGCGGGAGGTATAGGGTCGAGCAGTACTTC,CSASEPGTSGRYRVEQYF
TRBD1,once,TRBJ1-4,TRBV6-2/TRBV6-3,TGTGCCAGCAGTTACCGCAGGGGGACGAAACTGTTTTTT,CASSYRRGTKLFF
TRBD2,.,TRBJ2-7,TRBV2,TGTGCCAGCACTATGACTAGCGGATACTACGAGCAGTACTTC,CASTMTSGYYEQYF
.,few,TRBJ2-7,TRBV7-2,TGTGCCAGCAGCTTAGGGGGGAGGACACTCTACGAGCAGTACTTC,CASSLGGRTLYEQYF
.,.,TRBJ2-2,TRBV24-1,TGTGCCACCAGTGATAACCAGGGGAGCCGGGAGCTGTTTTTT,CATSDNQGSRELFF
TRBD1,.,TRBJ2-7,TRBV6-5,TGTGCCAGCAAGACGGGACAGGGACACTACGAGCAGTACTTC,CASKTGQGHYEQYF
TRBD2,.,TRBJ2-7,TRBV6-2/TRBV6-3,TGTGCCAGCAGCGACGTGACTAGCGCTTCCTACGAGCAGTACTTC,CASSDVTSASYEQYF
.,.,TRBJ1-2,TRBV9,TGTGCCAGCAGCGCCAGGGGCGGCTACACCTTC,CASSARGGYTF
TRBD1,few,TRBJ1-2,TRBV7-2,TGTGCCAGCAGCTTGGGCAGGGGGCATGGCTATGGCTACACCTTC,CASSLGRGHGYGYTF
TRBD2,.,TRBJ2-3,TRBV7-9,TGTGCCAGCAGCTTAGATGCCCTTACTAGCGGGGTCACAGATACGCAGTATTTT,CASSLDALTSGVTDTQYF
.,.,TRBJ1-5,TRBV27,TGTGCCTACGGGAGAGACAATCAGCCCCAGCATTTT,CAYGRDNQPQHF
.,.,TRBJ1-1,TRBV6-2/TRBV6-3,TGTGCCAGCAGTTACTCGAGGAACACTGAAGCTTTCTTT,CASSYSRNTEAFF
.,.,TRBJ2-2,TRBV4-2,TGTGCCAGCAGCCAAAAAGGGATTACAGGGCGTCTGGACACCGGGGAGCTGTTTTTT,CASSQKGITGRLDTGELFF
.,.,TRBJ1-1,TRBV18,TGTGCCAGCTCACTCAGGACCACGACTAGTGGCACTGAAGCTTTCTTT,CASSLRTTTSGTEAFF
.,.,TRBJ2-1,TRBV9,TGTGCCAGCAGCGAGCCTTCAGGGGCCCCAACTATTTTTAATGAGCAGTTCTTC,CASSEPSGAPTIFNEQFF
.,.,TRBJ2-7,TRBV27,TGTGCCAGCAGTTTGGCGGGACGAAGCTCCTACGAGCAGTACTTC,CASSLAGRSSYEQYF
.,.,TRBJ2-4,TRBV19,TGTGCCAGTAGTACCTCCAGGGAAATAGACATTCAGTACTTC,CASSTSREIDIQYF
.,once,TRBJ2-4,TRBV7-8,TGTGCCAGCAGCTTAGTCCGTTACAGTCAAGGTGCGGCCAAAAACATTCAGTACTTC,CASSLVRYSQGAAKNIQYF
TRBD1,.,TRBJ2-7,TRBV5-1,TGCGCCAGCAGCTTCGACTCAGGGGGTTCCTACGAGCAGTACTTC,CASSFDSGGSYEQYF
TRBD2,.,TRBJ2-5,TRBV18,TGTGCCAGCTCACTTCTGGGCGGGAGTCTGGATGGGCAAGAGACCCAGTACTTC,CASSLLGGSLDGQETQYF
.,.,TRBJ2-5,TRBV9,TGTGCCAGCAGCGTAGGCCAGCGGAGCCCGTACCAAGAGACCCAGTACTTC,CASSVGQRSPYQETQYF
TRBD1,.,TRBJ1-2,TRBV12-3/TRBV12-4,TGTGCCAGCAGTCGGGACAGGAGCTATGGCTACACCTTC,CASSRDRSYGYTF
TRBD2,once,TRBJ2-7,TRBV6-2/TRBV6-3,TGTGCCAGCAGCAGAAGCGGGACCTCCTACGAGCAGTACTTC,CASSRSGTSYEQYF
.,.,TRBJ1-4,TRBV5-1,TGCGCCAGCAGCTTGGGGTTAGCCGAAAAACTGTTTTTT,CASSLGLAEKLFF
TRBD1,.,TRBJ1-1,TRBV12-5,TGTGCTAGTGGCTTACAGGGGGAAGCTTTCTTT,CASGLQGEAFF
.,.,TRBJ2-2,TRBV9,TGTGCCAGCAGCCCCGCGGGCGCGAACACCGGGGAGCTGTTTTTT,CASSPAGANTGELFF
TRBD1,few,TRBJ2-7,TRBV28,TGTGCCAGCAGTAAGCCCGGGACAGCCCAGTACGAGCAGTACTTC,CASSKPGTAQYEQYF
TRBD1,.,TRBJ1-4,TRBV5-6,TGTGCCAGCAGCTCATGGACAGGGTTTGAAAAACTGTTTTTT,CASSSWTGFEKLFF
TRBD1,.,TRBJ1-1,TRBV24-1,TGTGCCGCAAGGGACAGGGAGAACACTGAAGCTTTCTTT,CAARDRENTEAFF
.,.,TRBJ2-1,TRBV6-2/TRBV6-3,TGTGCCAGCAGTTCCCCTCGGGACTCGTCCGGGGTCGATGAGCAGTTCTTC,CASSSPRDSSGVDEQFF
.,.,TRBJ1-2,TRBV14,TGTGCCAGCAGCCGAGTAAACTATGGCTACACCTTC,CASSRVNYGYTF
.,.,TRBJ1-2,TRBV6-5,TGTGCCAGCAGTTACACGAAATCGGGGGCTAACTATGGCTACACCTTC,CASSYTKSGANYGYTF
.,.,TRBJ2-2,TRBV27,TGTGCCAGCAGTTTAAGGCAGGCAGGGAACACCGGGGAGCTGTTTTTT,CASSLRQAGNTGELFF
TRBD1,.,TRBJ1-6,TRBV5-4,TGTGCCAGCAGCTTTGACAGGGTGGGGTCACCCCTCCACTTT,CASSFDRVGSPLHF
TRBD2,.,TRBJ2-7,TRBV10-3,TGTGCCATCAGTGAGTCGCCCGCGAGCGGGAGGGCCTACGAGCAGTACTTC,CAISESPASGRAYEQYF